The present TCR beta chain was sequenced within a study of cytomegalovirus exposure and HLA in healthy donors. Overall study: A subsequent analysis reported that the 120 or so validation repertoires were produced on the same platform that had also been used for the 666 first-cohort repertoires.

Findings and limits, study-wide: In the 120 or so validation repertoires, 85% to 95% of cluster scores exceeded 0, per a later analysis. Rare TCR sequences dominated, though some public TCRs recurred in many donors.

The study drew the donors from its approximately 110-subject validation cohort, separate from the approximately 700-subject first cohort. Libraries were prepared by immunoSEQ multiplex PCR; TCRdb keeps only in-frame clonotypes and omits some of them. The sample carries approximately 230,000 clones, about 90% recorded once. A remark on this clone: What it recognizes is unknown.

The receptor comes from a man between 18 and 29 years old in good health and CMV-seropositive. Sequenced sample: PBMCs.

The CDR3 spells CAFREVVDIQYF. CDR3 sequence (DNA): TGTGCCTTCAGGGAGGTTGTTGACATTCAGTACTTC. The J gene is TRBJ2-4, the V gene TRBV30; maybe TRBD2 (6 bases). Trimming left V 7 bases short and J 8 bases short, with 15 bases between. Germline V gene lookup returns CDR1 GTSNPN and CDR2 SVGIG (reference sequence). The CDR3 consists of 12 residues.